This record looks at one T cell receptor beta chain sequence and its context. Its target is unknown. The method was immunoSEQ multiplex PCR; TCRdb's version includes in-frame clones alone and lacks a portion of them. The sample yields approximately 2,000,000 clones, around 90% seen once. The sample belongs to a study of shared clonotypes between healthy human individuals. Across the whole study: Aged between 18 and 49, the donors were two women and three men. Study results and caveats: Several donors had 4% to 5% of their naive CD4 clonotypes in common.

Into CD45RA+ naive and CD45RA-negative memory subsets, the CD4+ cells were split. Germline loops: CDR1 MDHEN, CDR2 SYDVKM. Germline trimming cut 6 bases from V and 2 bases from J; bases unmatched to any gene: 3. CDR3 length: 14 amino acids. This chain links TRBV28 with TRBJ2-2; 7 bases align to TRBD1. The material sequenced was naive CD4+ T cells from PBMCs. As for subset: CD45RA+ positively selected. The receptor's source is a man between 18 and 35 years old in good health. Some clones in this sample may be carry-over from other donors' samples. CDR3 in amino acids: CASRGQLNTGELFF. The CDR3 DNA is TGTGCCAGCAGGGGACAGCTTAACACCGGGGAGCTGTTTTTT. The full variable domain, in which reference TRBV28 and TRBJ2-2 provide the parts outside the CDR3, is DVKVTQSSRYLVKRTGEKVFLECVQDMDHENMFWYRQDPGLGLRLIYFSYDVKMKEKGDIPEGYSVSREKKERFSLILESASTNQTSMYLCASRGQLNTGELFFGEGSRLTVL.